This T cell receptor beta chain is from a study of cytomegalovirus exposure and HLA in healthy donors. As for the study in general: An analysis done earlier identified around 100 million unique TCR beta sequences from approximately 180 million T cells.

This clone was observed a handful of times. Its antigen is as yet unknown. 60 Vbeta and 13 Jbeta primers were used in PCR. Assay used: immunoSEQ multiplex PCR; TCRdb lists only in-frame clones, some missing. The profile covers about 150,000 clones, with 60% to 70% appearing a single time and roughly 6.8% taken by the ten largest. The germline CDR1 and CDR2 sequences are SGDLS and YYNGEE. This CDR3 has 13 residues. The V end lost 2 bases, the J end lost 1 base, and 6 bases lay between the germline ends. Overall study results and limits: As a later analysis showed, a missense DCLRE1C variant was linked to trimming of TCR beta V- and J-genes.

This chain links TRBV9 with TRBJ2-5, with unresolved D. Sequencing was done on a sample of PBMCs. The TCR comes from a woman aged 55-69 years in good health and CMV-seropositive. CDR3 bases: TGTGCCAGCAGCGTTCGGTTCCAAGAGACCCAGTACTTC. This gives the protein CASSVRFQETQYF.